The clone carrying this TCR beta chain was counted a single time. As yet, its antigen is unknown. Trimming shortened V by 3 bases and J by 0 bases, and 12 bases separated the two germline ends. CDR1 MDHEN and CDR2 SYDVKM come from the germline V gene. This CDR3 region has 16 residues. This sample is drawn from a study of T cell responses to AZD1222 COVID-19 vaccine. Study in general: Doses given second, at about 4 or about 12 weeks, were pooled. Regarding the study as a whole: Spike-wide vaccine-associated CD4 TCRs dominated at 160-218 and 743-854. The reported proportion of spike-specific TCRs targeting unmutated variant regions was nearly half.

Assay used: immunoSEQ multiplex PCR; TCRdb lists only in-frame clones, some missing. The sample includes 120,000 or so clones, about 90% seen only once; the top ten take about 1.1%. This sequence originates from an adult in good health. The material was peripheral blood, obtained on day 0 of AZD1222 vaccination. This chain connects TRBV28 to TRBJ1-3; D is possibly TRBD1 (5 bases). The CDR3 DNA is TGTGCCAGCAGTTTCGCAGGGACCCACTCTGGAAACACCATATATTTT. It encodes CASSFAGTHSGNTIYF. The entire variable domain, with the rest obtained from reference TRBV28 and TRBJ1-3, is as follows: DVKVTQSSRYLVKRTGEKVFLECVQDMDHENMFWYRQDPGLGLRLIYFSYDVKMKEKGDIPEGYSVSREKKERFSLILESASTNQTSMYLCASSFAGTHSGNTIYFGEGSWLTVV.